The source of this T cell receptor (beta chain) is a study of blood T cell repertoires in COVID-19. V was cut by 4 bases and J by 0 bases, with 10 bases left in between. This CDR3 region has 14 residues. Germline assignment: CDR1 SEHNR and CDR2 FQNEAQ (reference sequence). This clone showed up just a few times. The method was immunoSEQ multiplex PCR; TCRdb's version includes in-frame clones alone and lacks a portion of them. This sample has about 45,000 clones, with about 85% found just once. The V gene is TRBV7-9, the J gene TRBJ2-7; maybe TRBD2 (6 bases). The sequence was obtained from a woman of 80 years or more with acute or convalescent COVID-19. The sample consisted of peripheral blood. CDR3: CASSSGGVSYEQYF. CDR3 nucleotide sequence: TGTGCCAGCAGCTCGGGCGGGGTCTCCTACGAGCAGTACTTC.